A selection of T cell receptor beta chains follows, all from one sample in a study of cytomegalovirus exposure and HLA in healthy donors. The method was immunoSEQ multiplex PCR; TCRdb's version includes in-frame clones alone and lacks a portion of them. In the table there are 170,000 or so clones, just over 75% of which are singletons. Material for sequencing was PBMCs. Receptors originate from a woman in her sixties or seventies in good health and CMV-seropositive. CDR3s include the opening cysteine and the closing phenylalanine or tryptophan. D genes are given only for firm matches. Size is stated for part of the rows, as once, few or many counts, or as a class when the clone is expanded.

V: TRBV9
J: TRBJ2-7
size: -
D: TRBD1
CDR3: CASSVFSGTGEPHEQYF
DNA: TGTGCCAGCAGCGTCTTTTCCGGGACAGGGGAGCCCCACGAGCAGTACTTC

V: TRBV7-9
J: TRBJ2-7
size: -
D: TRBD2
CDR3: CASSLGTSGNEQYF
DNA: TGTGCCAGCAGCTTAGGGACTAGCGGGAACGAGCAGTACTTC

V: TRBV27
J: TRBJ2-7
size: -
D: -
CDR3: CASSLATAGHEQYF
DNA: TGTGCCAGCAGTTTAGCTACGGCAGGCCACGAGCAGTACTTC

V: TRBV7-9
J: TRBJ2-2
size: -
D: -
CDR3: CASSFEYTGELFF
DNA: TGTGCCAGCAGCTTCGAGTACACCGGGGAGCTGTTTTTT

V: TRBV7-3
J: TRBJ2-1
size: few
D: TRBD2
CDR3: CASSLKEAGGRNEQFF
DNA: TGTGCCAGCAGCTTAAAGGAGGCGGGGGGGCGGAATGAGCAGTTCTTC

V: TRBV7-2
J: TRBJ2-7
size: -
D: TRBD1
CDR3: CASRGQGGSYEQYF
DNA: TGTGCCAGCCGAGGACAGGGAGGATCCTACGAGCAGTACTTC

V: TRBV5-4
J: TRBJ2-7
size: -
D: -
CDR3: CASSSMTSFEYEQYF
DNA: TGTGCCAGCAGCTCGATGACTAGTTTCGAGTACGAGCAGTACTTC

V: TRBV21-1
J: TRBJ1-5
size: -
D: -
CDR3: CASSKRDRAVEKPQHF
DNA: TGTGCCAGCAGCAAAAGGGACAGGGCGGTAGAAAAACCCCAGCATTTT

V: TRBV19
J: TRBJ1-2
size: -
D: -
CDR3: CASADSPINYGYTF
DNA: TGTGCCAGTGCGGACAGTCCTATTAACTATGGCTACACCTTC

V: TRBV7-9
J: TRBJ2-2
size: -
D: TRBD2
CDR3: CASSLAKTSGGNTGELFF
DNA: TGTGCCAGCAGCTTAGCCAAAACTAGCGGGGGTAACACCGGGGAGCTGTTTTTT

V: TRBV7-2
J: TRBJ2-1
size: -
D: TRBD2
CDR3: CASSSGGLAGYNEQFF
DNA: TGTGCCAGCAGCTCTGGGGGACTAGCGGGATACAATGAGCAGTTCTTC

V: TRBV5-5
J: TRBJ1-1
size: -
D: -
CDR3: CASSLDMNTEAFF
DNA: TGTGCCAGCAGCTTGGACATGAACACTGAAGCTTTCTTT

V: TRBV6-5
J: TRBJ1-4
size: -
D: -
CDR3: CASSSGERSGKLFF
DNA: TGTGCCAGCAGTTCGGGGGAGCGGTCGGGAAAACTGTTTTTT

V: TRBV4-1
J: TRBJ2-3
size: -
D: TRBD2
CDR3: CASSQDPSGRSRTQYF
DNA: TGCGCCAGCAGCCAAGATCCGAGCGGGAGGTCTCGTACGCAGTATTTT

V: TRBV9
J: TRBJ2-7
size: -
D: TRBD2
CDR3: CASSTLGTRAYEQYF
DNA: TGTGCCAGCAGCACTTTAGGGACTAGAGCCTACGAGCAGTACTTC

V: TRBV2
J: TRBJ1-2
size: -
D: -
CDR3: CASSGQNYGYTF
DNA: TGTGCCAGCAGTGGACAGAACTATGGCTACACCTTC

V: TRBV5-1
J: TRBJ2-3
size: once
D: -
CDR3: CASSPEPVSTDTQYF
DNA: TGCGCCAGCAGCCCCGAACCAGTAAGCACAGATACGCAGTATTTT